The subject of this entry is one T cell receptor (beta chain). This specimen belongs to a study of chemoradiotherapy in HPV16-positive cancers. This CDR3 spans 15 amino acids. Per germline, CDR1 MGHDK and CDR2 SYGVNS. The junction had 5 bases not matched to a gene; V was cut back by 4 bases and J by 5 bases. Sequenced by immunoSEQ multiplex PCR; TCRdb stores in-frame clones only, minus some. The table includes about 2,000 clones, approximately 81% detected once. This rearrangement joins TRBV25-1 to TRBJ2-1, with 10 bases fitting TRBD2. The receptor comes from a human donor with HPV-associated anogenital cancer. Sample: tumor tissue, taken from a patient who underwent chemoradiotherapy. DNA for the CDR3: TGTGCCAGCAGTGCAACTAGCGGGGTGAACAATGAGCAGTTCTTC. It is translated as CASSATSGVNNEQFF. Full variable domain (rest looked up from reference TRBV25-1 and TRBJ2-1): EADIYQTPRYLVIGTGKKITLECSQTMGHDKMYWYQQDPGMELHLIHYSYGVNSTEKGDLSSESTVSRIRTEHFPLTLESARPSHTSQYLCASSATSGVNNEQFFGPGTRLTVL.